The rows below give T cell receptor beta chains drawn from one sample of a study of Graves' ophthalmopathy and Graves' hyperthyroidism. TCRdb ran MiXCR on the multiplex PCR reads and lists one entry per CDR3 protein. The repertoire includes around 1,200,000 distinct CDR3 sequences, less than 45% of them detected once, and more than 9.5% sits in the top ten. Material for sequencing was peripheral blood or thyroid tissue (not recorded which). The source is an adult man with Graves' hyperthyroidism. CDR3s include the opening cysteine and the closing phenylalanine or tryptophan. Fields, in order: J gene, D gene, clone size, V gene, CDR3 DNA, CDR3 protein. A D gene is named only where the DNA matches it firmly. Expanded clones get a size class; other rows say once, few or many, or leave the size out.

TRBJ2-5 . many TRBV5-4 TGTGCCAGCAGCTCTAGTAGTGTGGGGACCCAGTACTTC CASSSSSVGTQYF
TRBJ2-5 . many TRBV10-3 TGTGCCATCAGTGAGTCGCGGGGTCAAGAGACCCAGTACTTC CAISESRGQETQYF
TRBJ2-6 . . TRBV19 TGTGCCAGTAGTAACGACAGGACTTTC CASSNDRTF
TRBJ1-3 . many TRBV19 TGTGCCACCGACAGTTACTCTGGAAACACCATATATTTT CATDSYSGNTIYF
TRBJ2-7 TRBD1 many TRBV12-3/TRBV12-4 TGTGCCAGCAGTTACCAGGGGGCCGGAATATACGAGCAGTACTTC CASSYQGAGIYEQYF
TRBJ1-6 . many TRBV7-9 TGTGCCAGCAGCTTTCAACAGGGATATTCACCCCTCCACTTT CASSFQQGYSPLHF
TRBJ1-2 . many TRBV4-3 TGCGCCAGCAGCCAAGAAGGGAGGGGAAGGAGTGGCTACACCTTC CASSQEGRGRSGYTF
TRBJ1-2 . many TRBV7-3 TGTGCCAGCAGTCCCGCCGGGACCGCGGGCTACACCTTC CASSPAGTAGYTF
TRBJ1-1 TRBD1 . TRBV25-1 TGTGCCAGCGGACAGGGGGCAGCTGAAGCTTTCTTT CASGQGAAEAFF
TRBJ2-7 . few TRBV19 TGTGCCAGTAGTATAGATCTTGGGGCAACCTACGAGCAGTACTTC CASSIDLGATYEQYF
TRBJ2-5 . . TRBV7-6 TGTGCCAGCAGCTTTGGCCTAGTGGGATGGGGAGTGGAGACCCAGTACTTC CASSFGLVGWGVETQYF
TRBJ2-7 . many TRBV4-3 TGCGCCAGCAGCCAAGAGGGAGGCATGAGGGGCGAGCAGTACTTC CASSQEGGMRGEQYF
TRBJ1-6 TRBD1 once TRBV9 TGTGCCAGCAGCCCGGGACAGGGGTATCGGGCCCTCCACTTT CASSPGQGYRALHF
TRBJ1-4 . many TRBV4-1 TGCGCCAGCAGCTTAGGGTGGGTGAATGAAAAACTGTTTTTT CASSLGWVNEKLFF
TRBJ2-5 . few TRBV4-3 TGCGCCAGCAGCCAAGATTCGAGAGCGGGGACCCAGTACTTC CASSQDSRAGTQYF
TRBJ2-5 TRBD2 . TRBV24-1 TGTGCCACGGGACTAGCGGGAGGACAAGAGACCCAGTACTTC CATGLAGGQETQYF
TRBJ1-1 TRBD1 . TRBV10-1 TGCGCCAGCAGTGGGGACAGCTTGAACACTGAAGCTTTCTTT CASSGDSLNTEAFF
TRBJ2-7 . . TRBV7-2 TGTGCCAGCAGCCTTCGGGGCGGGCAGGGAGAGCAGTACTTC CASSLRGGQGEQYF
TRBJ2-7 . many TRBV7-9 TGCGCCAGCAGCTTGGGACTGAACGAGCAGTACTTC CASSLGLNEQYF
TRBJ2-7 TRBD2 many TRBV5-6 TGTGCCAGCAGCACGGGGGGGAACGAGCAGTACTTC CASSTGGNEQYF
TRBJ2-7 . . TRBV9 TGTGCCAGCAGCGTGGAGGGGGCTGGCGAGCAGTACTTC CASSVEGAGEQYF
TRBJ2-5 . . TRBV12-3/TRBV12-4 TGTGCCAGCAGTTTGGCGCGGCAGAAGTACCAAGAGACCCAGTACTTC CASSLARQKYQETQYF
TRBJ1-2 TRBD1 . TRBV24-1 TGTGCCAGCAGCGTAGAGACAGGGGGCAGCTTAAACTATGGCTACACCTTC CASSVETGGSLNYGYTF
TRBJ2-5 TRBD1 . TRBV28 TGTGCCAGCAGGCGAGGGACAGGAGATATGGAGACCCAGTACTTC CASRRGTGDMETQYF
TRBJ2-7 . few TRBV12-3/TRBV12-4 TGTGCCAGCCACGACGGCTACGAGCAGTACTTC CASHDGYEQYF
TRBJ1-6 . . TRBV4-3 TGCGCCAGCAGCCAAGTAAAGGGGGGCGGAAATTCACCCCTCCACTTT CASSQVKGGGNSPLHF
TRBJ1-1 TRBD1 many TRBV25-1 TGTGCCAGCACCCCGGACAGGGCAGTGAACACTGAAGCTTTCTTT CASTPDRAVNTEAFF
TRBJ1-5 TRBD1 few TRBV4-3 TGCGCCAGCAGCCAAGATACAGGGGGCTACAATCAGCCCCAGCATTTT CASSQDTGGYNQPQHF